A selection of T cell receptor beta chains follows, all from one sample in a study of cytomegalovirus exposure and HLA in healthy donors. This table comes from immunoSEQ multiplex PCR, and its TCRdb copy is limited to in-frame clones, with some not included. The profile covers 75,000 to 90,000 clones, with over 70% appearing a single time and around 5.1% taken by the ten largest. The sequencing input was PBMCs. Receptor source: a male donor in good health and CMV-seropositive. The CDR3 runs from the conserved cysteine through the conserved F or W. A D gene is named only where the DNA matches it firmly. Clone size appears in some rows only: once, few, many, or a class for an expanded clone.

>TRBD2|TRBV7-9|-|TRBJ2-1
TGTGCCAGCAGCTTCGGACTAGCGGGAGGCACTTCCTACAATGAGCAGTTCTTC
CASSFGLAGGTSYNEQFF
>TRBD1|TRBV28|-|TRBJ1-1
TGTGCCAGCAGTCATCTAATCAGGGGGGTCACTGAAGCTTTCTTT
CASSHLIRGVTEAFF
>TRBD1|TRBV5-5|few|TRBJ1-2
TGTGCCAGCACCCAGACAGGGCTAAACTCCTATGGCTACACCTTC
CASTQTGLNSYGYTF
>TRBD1|TRBV7-9|-|TRBJ2-7
TGTGCCAGCAAATTGGGACAGGGGGCGTGCGAGCAGTACTTC
CASKLGQGACEQYF
>-|TRBV6-5|-|TRBJ2-1
TGTGCCAGCAGTTACTCCACTACCTACAATGAGCAGTTCTTC
CASSYSTTYNEQFF
>TRBD1|TRBV28|-|TRBJ1-2
TGTGCCAGCAGCCCAGGGGGTTGGGGCTACACCTTC
CASSPGGWGYTF
>TRBD2|TRBV4-1|-|TRBJ2-7
TGCGCCAGCAGCCCCCTGCTAGCGGGATTGTCCCCCTACGAGCAGTACTTC
CASSPLLAGLSPYEQYF
>-|TRBV5-6|few|TRBJ2-7
TGTGCCAGCAGCTTGGCCAACGAGCAGTACTTC
CASSLANEQYF
>-|TRBV27|once|TRBJ1-6
TGTGCCAGCAGTGGAGGGTGGACGGATAATTCACCCCTCCACTTT
CASSGGWTDNSPLHF
>-|TRBV7-2|-|TRBJ1-4
TGTGCCAGCAGCCCACTCCCCGCAACTAATGAAAAACTGTTTTTT
CASSPLPATNEKLFF
>TRBD2|TRBV28|-|TRBJ2-1
TGTGCCAGCAGTCCAGAGGGACTAGATGAGCAGTTCTTC
CASSPEGLDEQFF
>-|TRBV5-4|-|TRBJ2-2
TGTGCCAGCAGCGGCGGTTGGGGGGAGCTGTTTTTT
CASSGGWGELFF
>-|TRBV7-6|-|TRBJ1-5
TGTGCCAGCAGCCCGGACGGGGACAACTATCAGCCCCAGCATTTT
CASSPDGDNYQPQHF
>TRBD1|TRBV11-3|-|TRBJ2-7
TGTGCCAGCAGCTTAGGGACAGGGGATTCCTACGAGCAGTACTTC
CASSLGTGDSYEQYF
>-|TRBV7-9|-|TRBJ2-1
TGTGCCAGCAGCTTTACCGGGTCTTACAATGAGCAGTTCTTC
CASSFTGSYNEQFF
>TRBD2|TRBV6-5|-|TRBJ2-1
TGTGCCAGCAGTTACGCCGGAACTAGCGGCCACAATGAGCAGTTCTTC
CASSYAGTSGHNEQFF
>TRBD1|TRBV6-5|-|TRBJ1-5
TGTGCCAGCCGTCAGGGGGATAGCAATCAGCCCCAGCATTTT
CASRQGDSNQPQHF
>TRBD2|TRBV27|-|TRBJ2-5
TGTGCCAGCATTAGCGGGGGGGCAGGGGAGCAGTACTTC
CASISGGAGEQYF
>-|TRBV27|-|TRBJ1-3
TGTGCCAGCAGTTTGGGAGGGCTTGGAAACACCATATATTTT
CASSLGGLGNTIYF
>-|TRBV7-9|-|TRBJ1-1
TGTGCCAGCAGCTTACTGGAGAGAACTGAAGCTTTCTTT
CASSLLERTEAFF
>-|TRBV18|-|TRBJ2-2
TGTGCCAGCTCACCCCTTTTCGGGGAGCTGTTTTTT
CASSPLFGELFF
>TRBD1|TRBV6-1|-|TRBJ1-4
TGTGCCAGCAGATTACAGGGGACTAATGAAAAACTGTTTTTT
CASRLQGTNEKLFF
>TRBD1|TRBV27|-|TRBJ2-1
TGTGCCGCCCGACCCCTCACAGGGGGCTCCTACAATGAGCAGTTCTTC
CAARPLTGGSYNEQFF
>TRBD2|TRBV7-9|once|TRBJ2-7
TGTGCCAGCAACCTTGGGACTAGCGGCTCCTACGAGCAGTACTTC
CASNLGTSGSYEQYF
>-|TRBV27|-|TRBJ1-5
TGTGCCAGCAGGGATACAGGGAATCAGCCCCAGCATTTT
CASRDTGNQPQHF
>TRBD1|TRBV5-6|-|TRBJ1-2
TGTGCCAGCAGCGGACCGGGACAGGATGACGCTAACTATGGCTACACCTTC
CASSGPGQDDANYGYTF
>-|TRBV6-6|-|TRBJ2-2
TGTGCCAGCAGTTACCTCAGGCGGAACACCGGGGAGCTGTTTTTT
CASSYLRRNTGELFF
>-|TRBV6-1|-|TRBJ2-1
TGTGCCAGCAGTGAGCTCCGAGTCTACAATGAGCAGTTCTTC
CASSELRVYNEQFF
>TRBD2|TRBV5-1|-|TRBJ2-1
TGCGCCAGCAGCTTGGCCCCGGGGGGGGCCGGTGAGCAGTTCTTC
CASSLAPGGAGEQFF
>-|TRBV7-9|-|TRBJ1-3
TGTGCCAGCAGCTTATCGGTGGACACCATATATTTT
CASSLSVDTIYF
>-|TRBV6-5|-|TRBJ2-4
TGTGCCAGCAGTTACGGCCATGGGCAAAACATTCAGTACTTC
CASSYGHGQNIQYF
>TRBD1|TRBV7-2|-|TRBJ1-6
TGTGCCAGCAGCTTCACGGGACAGGGAGTAGACAATTCACCCCTCCACTTT
CASSFTGQGVDNSPLHF
>-|TRBV2|-|TRBJ1-6
TGTACCTTGGGCAACAGGGCCAATTCACCCCTCCACTTT
CTLGNRANSPLHF
>TRBD2|TRBV5-4|few|TRBJ2-7
TGTGCCAGCAGAGCGGGACTAGATTTCTACGAGCAGTACTTC
CASRAGLDFYEQYF
>TRBD1|TRBV4-1|-|TRBJ1-1
TGCGCCAGCAGCCAAGATGGGCAGGGGGGCACTGAAGCTTTCTTT
CASSQDGQGGTEAFF
>-|TRBV6-6|once|TRBJ2-2
TGTGCCAGCAGCAATTTTCGGGGGAGAACGGCCGGGGAGCTGTTTTTT
CASSNFRGRTAGELFF
>-|TRBV28|-|TRBJ2-1
-
CASSSSRGGGEWVF
>-|TRBV19|-|TRBJ1-3
TGTGCCAGTAGTCCTCTAGCCTCTGGAAACACCATATATTTT
CASSPLASGNTIYF
>TRBD2|TRBV13|once|TRBJ2-7
TGTGCCAGCAGCCCGTCTAGCGGGGGTTACGAGCAGTACTTC
CASSPSSGGYEQYF
>TRBD2|TRBV7-9|-|TRBJ2-3
TGTGCCAGCAGCCTGGGGACTAGCGGGAGAGCAGATACGCAGTATTTT
CASSLGTSGRADTQYF
>-|TRBV9|-|TRBJ2-3
TGTGCCAGCAACCCATCGGGGTCGGCCACAGATACGCAGTATTTT
CASNPSGSATDTQYF
>-|TRBV11-2|-|TRBJ2-7
TGTGCCAGCAGCTTAGATCAGGGTTCCTACGAGCAGTACTTC
CASSLDQGSYEQYF